A selection of T cell receptor beta chains follows, all from one sample in a study of T cell responses to AZD1222 COVID-19 vaccine. TCRdb's table, derived via immunoSEQ multiplex PCR, lists solely in-frame clones and lacks some. The table lists roughly 170,000 clones, about 90% of them singletons. The sequencing used peripheral blood, collected on day 0 of AZD1222 vaccination. Source of these receptors: an adult in good health. The CDR3 runs from the conserved cysteine through the conserved F or W. The D gene is left open where the match is weak. Size is stated for part of the rows, as once, few or many counts, or as a class when the clone is expanded.

clone size: .
J gene: TRBJ1-4
V gene: TRBV7-2
D gene: TRBD1
CDR3 protein: CASSGQGGVNEKLFF
CDR3 DNA: TGTGCCAGCAGCGGACAGGGGGGAGTAAATGAAAAACTGTTTTTT

clone size: .
J gene: TRBJ1-1
V gene: TRBV11-2
D gene: .
CDR3 protein: CASSLDGNTEAFF
CDR3 DNA: TGTGCCAGCAGCTTAGATGGGAACACTGAAGCTTTCTTT

clone size: .
J gene: TRBJ1-1
V gene: TRBV28
D gene: TRBD1
CDR3 protein: CASSPRTGGMNTEAFF
CDR3 DNA: TGTGCCAGCAGTCCCCGGACAGGGGGAATGAACACTGAAGCTTTCTTT

clone size: .
J gene: TRBJ2-3
V gene: TRBV30
D gene: TRBD2
CDR3 protein: CAWSILSGDTQYF
CDR3 DNA: TGTGCCTGGAGTATCCTTAGCGGGGATACGCAGTATTTT

clone size: .
J gene: TRBJ1-1
V gene: TRBV28
D gene: .
CDR3 protein: CASGQNTEAFF
CDR3 DNA: TGTGCCTCGGGGCAGAACACTGAAGCTTTCTTT

clone size: .
J gene: TRBJ2-7
V gene: TRBV6-5
D gene: .
CDR3 protein: CASSPSLSYEQYF
CDR3 DNA: TGTGCCAGCAGCCCCTCGTTAAGTTACGAGCAGTACTTC

clone size: .
J gene: TRBJ2-7
V gene: TRBV5-1
D gene: .
CDR3 protein: CASSTRLEGSYEQYF
CDR3 DNA: TGCGCCAGCAGCACCCGGCTAGAGGGCTCCTACGAGCAGTACTTC

clone size: .
J gene: TRBJ2-7
V gene: TRBV10-2
D gene: .
CDR3 protein: CATAEFEQYF
CDR3 DNA: TGCGCCACGGCGGAATTCGAGCAGTACTTC

clone size: .
J gene: TRBJ2-3
V gene: TRBV3-1/TRBV3-2
D gene: .
CDR3 protein: CASSQFFSPDTQYF
CDR3 DNA: TGTGCCAGCAGCCAGTTTTTTAGCCCAGATACGCAGTATTTT

clone size: .
J gene: TRBJ1-3
V gene: TRBV7-9
D gene: TRBD1
CDR3 protein: CASSVSTGGSGNTIYF
CDR3 DNA: TGTGCCAGCAGCGTATCTACAGGGGGCTCTGGAAACACCATATATTTT

clone size: .
J gene: TRBJ2-2
V gene: TRBV12-3/TRBV12-4
D gene: .
CDR3 protein: CASRYTGELFF
CDR3 DNA: TGTGCCAGCAGGTACACCGGGGAGCTGTTTTTT

clone size: .
J gene: TRBJ2-7
V gene: TRBV2
D gene: .
CDR3 protein: CASSLGGGGYEQYF
CDR3 DNA: TGTGCCAGCAGCCTAGGGGGGGGAGGCTACGAGCAGTACTTC

clone size: .
J gene: TRBJ1-6
V gene: TRBV7-2
D gene: .
CDR3 protein: CASSLLSGSYNSPLHF
CDR3 DNA: TGTGCCAGCAGCCTACTCTCGGGGTCCTATAATTCACCCCTCCACTTT

clone size: .
J gene: TRBJ1-1
V gene: TRBV7-6
D gene: .
CDR3 protein: CASGHANTEAFF
CDR3 DNA: TGTGCCAGCGGACACGCGAACACTGAAGCTTTCTTT

clone size: .
J gene: TRBJ2-7
V gene: TRBV29-1
D gene: TRBD2
CDR3 protein: CSAGTSGEQYF
CDR3 DNA: TGCAGCGCCGGGACTAGCGGCGAGCAGTACTTC

clone size: .
J gene: TRBJ1-2
V gene: TRBV30
D gene: .
CDR3 protein: CAWSQGPGGGYGYTF
CDR3 DNA: TGTGCCTGGAGTCAGGGGCCGGGTGGAGGCTATGGCTACACCTTC

clone size: .
J gene: TRBJ1-4
V gene: TRBV27
D gene: .
CDR3 protein: CASSLGGGGEKLFF
CDR3 DNA: TGTGCCAGCAGTTTGGGGGGAGGGGGTGAAAAACTGTTTTTT

clone size: .
J gene: TRBJ1-2
V gene: TRBV9
D gene: TRBD1
CDR3 protein: CASSGLPLTGDGYTF
CDR3 DNA: TGTGCCAGCAGCGGGCTCCCTTTAACAGGGGATGGCTACACCTTC

clone size: .
J gene: TRBJ2-1
V gene: TRBV25-1
D gene: .
CDR3 protein: CASSEALDAYNEQFF
CDR3 DNA: TGTGCCAGCAGTGAGGCTTTAGACGCCTACAATGAGCAGTTCTTC

clone size: .
J gene: TRBJ1-5
V gene: TRBV28
D gene: TRBD1
CDR3 protein: CASSGIGQGRQPQHF
CDR3 DNA: TGTGCCAGCAGTGGAATAGGACAGGGACGGCAGCCCCAGCATTTT

clone size: once
J gene: TRBJ1-6
V gene: TRBV5-6
D gene: TRBD1
CDR3 protein: CASSGTTGPRSPLHF
CDR3 DNA: TGTGCCAGCAGCGGGACGACAGGGCCCAGATCACCCCTCCACTTT

clone size: .
J gene: TRBJ1-3
V gene: TRBV30
D gene: .
CDR3 protein: CAWSTGDTGNTIYF
CDR3 DNA: TGTGCCTGGAGTACTGGGGATACTGGAAACACCATATATTTT

clone size: once
J gene: TRBJ2-5
V gene: TRBV27
D gene: .
CDR3 protein: CASSSNSPEGGIEETQYF
CDR3 DNA: TGTGCCAGCAGTTCCAACTCCCCCGAGGGGGGGATTGAGGAGACCCAGTACTTC

clone size: once
J gene: TRBJ2-7
V gene: TRBV6-2/TRBV6-3
D gene: TRBD2
CDR3 protein: CASSYRTSGGHEQYF
CDR3 DNA: TGTGCCAGCAGTTACAGGACTAGCGGGGGACACGAGCAGTACTTC

clone size: .
J gene: TRBJ2-2
V gene: TRBV19
D gene: .
CDR3 protein: CASRRQTNTGELFF
CDR3 DNA: TGTGCCAGTAGGCGACAGACGAACACCGGGGAGCTGTTTTTT

clone size: .
J gene: TRBJ2-5
V gene: TRBV4-3
D gene: TRBD2
CDR3 protein: CASSQDRTSGEETQYF
CDR3 DNA: TGCGCCAGCAGCCAAGATCGGACTAGCGGGGAAGAGACCCAGTACTTC

clone size: many
J gene: TRBJ2-1
V gene: TRBV6-4
D gene: .
CDR3 protein: CASSDSIEGDNEQFF
CDR3 DNA: TGTGCCAGCAGTGACTCGATAGAGGGTGACAATGAGCAGTTCTTC

clone size: .
J gene: TRBJ2-2
V gene: TRBV3-1/TRBV3-2
D gene: .
CDR3 protein: CASSQVRLRKYTGELFF
CDR3 DNA: TGTGCCAGCAGCCAAGTTCGCCTCCGAAAATACACCGGGGAGCTGTTTTTT

clone size: .
J gene: TRBJ1-2
V gene: TRBV6-5
D gene: .
CDR3 protein: CVSRAGGEGYTF
CDR3 DNA: TGTGTTTCCCGAGCGGGGGGGGAAGGCTACACCTTC

clone size: .
J gene: TRBJ1-5
V gene: TRBV12-3/TRBV12-4
D gene: .
CDR3 protein: CASSPHSIIQHF
CDR3 DNA: TGTGCCAGCAGCCCGCACTCCATTATCCAGCATTTT

clone size: .
J gene: TRBJ2-4
V gene: TRBV18
D gene: TRBD2
CDR3 protein: CASSPLAGGFGAKNIQYF
CDR3 DNA: TGTGCCAGCTCACCCCTAGCGGGAGGATTCGGAGCCAAAAACATTCAGTACTTC

clone size: .
J gene: TRBJ1-1
V gene: TRBV5-1
D gene: .
CDR3 protein: CASSLIRTGYPTEAFF
CDR3 DNA: TGCGCCAGCAGCTTAATCCGTACAGGGTACCCCACTGAAGCTTTCTTT

clone size: .
J gene: TRBJ2-5
V gene: TRBV5-6
D gene: .
CDR3 protein: CASSPAQSGTETQYF
CDR3 DNA: TGTGCCAGCAGCCCTGCGCAGTCGGGAACAGAGACCCAGTACTTC

clone size: once
J gene: TRBJ2-3
V gene: TRBV28
D gene: .
CDR3 protein: CASSPPWSTDTQYF
CDR3 DNA: TGTGCCAGCAGTCCCCCATGGAGCACAGATACGCAGTATTTT

clone size: .
J gene: TRBJ2-1
V gene: TRBV4-3
D gene: .
CDR3 protein: CASSQVAGGPYNEQFF
CDR3 DNA: TGCGCCAGCAGCCAAGTGGCCGGGGGGCCCTACAATGAGCAGTTCTTC

clone size: .
J gene: TRBJ1-1
V gene: TRBV7-2
D gene: .
CDR3 protein: CASSLGDTAFRHLGAFF
CDR3 DNA: TGTGCCAGCAGCTTAGGGGACACCGCCTTCCGGCACCTTGGAGCTTTCTTT

clone size: once
J gene: TRBJ2-1
V gene: TRBV3-1/TRBV3-2
D gene: .
CDR3 protein: CASSQTGVSYNEQFF
CDR3 DNA: TGTGCCAGCAGCCAAACGGGGGTCTCCTACAATGAGCAGTTCTTC

clone size: once
J gene: TRBJ1-5
V gene: TRBV15
D gene: TRBD1
CDR3 protein: CATRGTGARNQPQHF
CDR3 DNA: TGTGCCACCAGGGGCACAGGGGCCCGCAATCAGCCCCAGCATTTT

clone size: .
J gene: TRBJ1-4
V gene: TRBV28
D gene: .
CDR3 protein: CASKEEGSIEKLFF
CDR3 DNA: TGTGCCTCCAAGGAGGAGGGGAGCATTGAAAAACTGTTTTTT

clone size: .
J gene: TRBJ2-6
V gene: TRBV11-3
D gene: .
CDR3 protein: CASSLCLRQVGSSGANVLTF
CDR3 DNA: TGTGCCAGCAGCTTATGCTTGCGGCAGGTGGGTAGTTCTGGGGCCAACGTCCTGACTTTC

clone size: .
J gene: TRBJ2-1
V gene: TRBV15
D gene: TRBD1
CDR3 protein: CATSRDLTGPLTSINEQFF
CDR3 DNA: TGTGCCACCAGCAGAGATCTGACAGGGCCCCTCACTTCAATCAATGAGCAGTTCTTC

clone size: .
J gene: TRBJ2-7
V gene: TRBV6-2/TRBV6-3
D gene: .
CDR3 protein: CASSSRTPLTKTNEQYF
CDR3 DNA: TGTGCCAGCAGTTCCCGAACGCCCCTGACTAAAACTAACGAGCAGTACTTC

clone size: .
J gene: TRBJ2-7
V gene: TRBV7-2
D gene: TRBD1
CDR3 protein: CASSLVRGTGNEQYF
CDR3 DNA: TGTGCCAGCAGCTTAGTTCGCGGGACAGGGAACGAGCAGTACTTC

clone size: .
J gene: TRBJ1-2
V gene: TRBV3-1/TRBV3-2
D gene: .
CDR3 protein: CASSQDLWGIYGYTF
CDR3 DNA: TGTGCCAGCAGCCAAGATCTTTGGGGGATCTATGGCTACACCTTC

clone size: .
J gene: TRBJ2-5
V gene: TRBV5-4
D gene: .
CDR3 protein: CASSLMRGNQETQYF
CDR3 DNA: TGTGCCAGCAGCTTGATGAGGGGGAATCAAGAGACCCAGTACTTC

clone size: few
J gene: TRBJ1-1
V gene: TRBV6-5
D gene: .
CDR3 protein: CASQGTLNTEAFF
CDR3 DNA: TGTGCCAGCCAGGGGACACTTAACACTGAAGCTTTCTTT

clone size: .
J gene: TRBJ1-2
V gene: TRBV7-2
D gene: .
CDR3 protein: CASTPPRAPSGYGYTF
CDR3 DNA: TGTGCCAGCACCCCTCCGCGAGCCCCCAGCGGCTATGGCTACACCTTC

clone size: .
J gene: TRBJ1-5
V gene: TRBV7-2
D gene: .
CDR3 protein: CASSDRGSNQPQHF
CDR3 DNA: TGTGCCAGCAGCGACCGCGGGAGCAATCAGCCCCAGCATTTT